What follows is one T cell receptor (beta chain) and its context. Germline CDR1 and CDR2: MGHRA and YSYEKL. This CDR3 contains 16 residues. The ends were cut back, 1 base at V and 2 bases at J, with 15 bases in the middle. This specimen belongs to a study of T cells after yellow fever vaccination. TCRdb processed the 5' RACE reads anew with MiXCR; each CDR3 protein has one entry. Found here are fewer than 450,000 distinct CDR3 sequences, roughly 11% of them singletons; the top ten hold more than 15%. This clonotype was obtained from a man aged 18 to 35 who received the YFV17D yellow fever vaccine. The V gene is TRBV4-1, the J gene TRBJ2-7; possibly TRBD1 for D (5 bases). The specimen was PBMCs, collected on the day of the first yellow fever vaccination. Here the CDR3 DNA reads TGCGCCAGCAGCCAAGGCTACAGGACGATTACCTACGAGCAGTACTTC. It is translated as CASSQGYRTITYEQYF.